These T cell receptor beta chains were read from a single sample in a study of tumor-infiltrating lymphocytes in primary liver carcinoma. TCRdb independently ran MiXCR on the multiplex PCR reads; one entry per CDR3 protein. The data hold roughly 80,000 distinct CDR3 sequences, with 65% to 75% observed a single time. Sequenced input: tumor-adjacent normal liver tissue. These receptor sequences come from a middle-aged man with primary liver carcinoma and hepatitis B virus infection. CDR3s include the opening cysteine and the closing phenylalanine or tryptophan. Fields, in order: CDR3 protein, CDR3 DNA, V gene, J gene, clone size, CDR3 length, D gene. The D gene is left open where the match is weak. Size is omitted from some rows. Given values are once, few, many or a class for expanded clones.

CASNQDGVGDKPYGYAF	TGCGCCAGCAACCAAGATGGGGTGGGGGACAAGCCCTATGGCTACGCCTTC	TRBV4-3	TRBJ1-2	.	17	.
CASGPQTGELFF	TGTGCCAGCGGTCCGCAGACCGGGGAGCTGTTTTTT	TRBV12-3/TRBV12-4	TRBJ2-2	.	12	.
CATSDLRENEQFF	TGTGCCACCAGTGATTTGCGGGAAAATGAGCAGTTCTTC	TRBV24-1	TRBJ2-1	few	13	.
CASSEETQYF	TGTGCCAGCAGTGAAGAGACCCAGTACTTC	TRBV6-2/TRBV6-3	TRBJ2-5	medium-sized	10	.
CASGLIQGGSRGNIQYF	TGTGCCAGCGGCTTAATCCAAGGCGGGAGCCGAGGAAACATTCAATATTTC	TRBV11-2	TRBJ2-4	.	17	TRBD2
CASSQLGLAGATDTQYF	TGCGCTAGCAGCCAACTAGGACTAGCGGGGGCCACGGATACGCAGTATTTT	TRBV4-3	TRBJ2-3	.	17	TRBD2
CSVVGWINQPQHF	TGCAGCGTTGTCGGATGGATCAATCAGCCCCAGCATTTT	TRBV29-1	TRBJ1-5	.	13	.
CAWSGTSGNEQFF	TGTGCCTGGAGTGGGACTAGCGGAAATGAGCAGTTCTTC	TRBV30	TRBJ2-1	.	13	TRBD2
CSVDETGVCNEQFF	TGCAGCGTGGACGAAACAGGGGTCTGCAATGAGCAGTTCTTC	TRBV29-1	TRBJ2-1	.	14	TRBD1
CASSYAFGGQQEETQYF	TGTGCCAGCAGTTATGCGTTCGGGGGGCAACAGGAAGAGACCCAGTACTTC	TRBV6-1	TRBJ2-5	once	17	.
CASKPSKDTHYF	TGTGCCAGCAAGCCCAGCAAAGATACGCACTATTTT	TRBV6-1	TRBJ2-3	.	12	.
CASSIMDTNEKLFF	TGTGCCAGCAGTATAATGGACACTAATGAAAAACTGTTTTTT	TRBV6-1	TRBJ1-4	once	14	.
CASSEAWNTEAFF	TGCGCTAGCAGTGAGGCATGGAACACTGAAGCTTTCTTT	TRBV10-2	TRBJ1-1	.	13	.
CAIKPSTYTQYF	TGTGCCATCAAGCCCAGCACATATACGCAGTATTTT	TRBV6-1	TRBJ2-3	.	12	.
CASSHVDKAYEQYF	TGTGCCAGCAGCCACGTAGACAAAGCCTACGAGCAGTACTTC	TRBV6-2/TRBV6-3	TRBJ2-7	.	14	.
CASNPSSDGTGAFF	TGTGCCAGCAACCCTAGCTCCGATGGCACTGGAGCTTTCTTT	TRBV7-9	TRBJ1-1	.	14	.
CAGSFQGGETQYF	TGTGCCGGCAGCTTTCAGGGGGGAGAGACTCAGTACTTC	TRBV11-2	TRBJ2-5	.	13	.
CASSWGTGHGANVLTF	TGTGCCAGCAGCTGGGGGACAGGGCATGGGGCCAACGTCCTGACTTTC	TRBV11-2	TRBJ2-6	.	16	TRBD1
CASSEGLVLGGSRRLGHGYTF	TGCGCCAGCAGTGAGGGCTTAGTGTTGGGTGGTAGCCGAAGATTGGGTCATGGCTACACCTTC	TRBV10-2	TRBJ1-2	.	21	.
CASSLLQLNSGELFF	TGTGCCAGCAGTTTATTACAGCTGAATTCCGGGGAGCTGTTTTTT	TRBV12-3/TRBV12-4	TRBJ2-2	.	15	.
CASSQEGLAGARSYNDQFF	TGCGCCAGCAGCCAAGAGGGTCTAGCGGGAGCCCGCTCCTACAACGATCAGTTCTTC	TRBV4-3	TRBJ2-1	.	19	TRBD2
CASGLTPFYEQYF	TGTGCCAGCGGTTTGACCCCCTTCTACGAGCAGTACTTC	TRBV28	TRBJ2-7	few	13	.
CASSSPRSGGVLGHEQFF	TGTGCCAGCAGCTCCCCGCGGTCAGGGGGTGTACTAGGCCATGAGCAGTTCTTC	TRBV7-9	TRBJ2-1	.	18	TRBD1
CASSFTVVNEQFF	TGTGCCAGCAGCTTCACAGTGGTCAATGAGCAGTTCTTC	TRBV11-2	TRBJ2-1	.	13	.
CASSAASYEQYF	TGTGCCAGCAGCGCGGCCTCCTACGAGCAGTACTTC	TRBV7-9	TRBJ2-7	many	12	.
CASNRDLGYHEQYF	TGCGCCAGCAACCGAGACTTAGGATACCACGAGCAGTACTTC	TRBV4-1	TRBJ2-7	.	14	.
CAGSQAASGVSYEQYF	TGTGCAGGCAGCCAAGCGGCTAGCGGGGTTTCCTACGAACAGTACTTC	TRBV4-2	TRBJ2-7	.	16	TRBD2
CASSSYSRSYYEQYF	TGTGCCAGCAGTTCTTACTCGAGGAGCTACTACGAGCAGTACTTC	TRBV28	TRBJ2-7	.	15	.
CASNQPVAIAGDEWNTGGLFF	TGCGCCAGCAACCAACCAGTCGCAATAGCGGGAGACGAGTGGAACACCGGGGGGCTGTTTTTT	TRBV4-3	TRBJ2-2	.	21	TRBD2
CSARPRRFTEAFF	TGCAGTGCCCGACCCCGGCGGTTCACTGAAGCTTTCTTT	TRBV20-1	TRBJ1-1	few	13	.
CSVTGQGQETQYF	TGCAGCGTTACCGGACAGGGACAGGAGACCCAGTACTTC	TRBV29-1	TRBJ2-5	.	13	TRBD1
CSVGRLNHSTDTQCF	TGCAGCGTCGGGCGACTAAACCATAGCACAGATACGCAGTGTTTT	TRBV29-1	TRBJ2-3	.	15	.
CASSPEGNEQFF	TGTGCCAGTAGTCCAGAAGGGAATGAGCAGTTCTTC	TRBV19	TRBJ2-1	.	12	.
CASSSRIWVNQPQHF	TGTGCCAGCAGTTCCAGGATATGGGTCAATCAGCCCCAGCATTTT	TRBV6-2/TRBV6-3	TRBJ1-5	.	15	.
CASSRDRETQYF	TGTGCCAGCAGCCGGGACAGAGAGACCCAGTACTTC	TRBV11-2	TRBJ2-5	medium-sized	12	TRBD1
CAIWRGSSEFF	TGTGCCATCTGGAGAGGGTCTAGTGAGTTCTTC	TRBV6-5	TRBJ2-1	once	11	.
CATSDLRRERVDNEQFF	TGTGCCACCAGTGATTTGCGCCGGGAGAGGGTGGACAATGAGCAGTTCTTC	TRBV24-1	TRBJ2-1	.	17	.
CVRRLTGSTQPQHF	TGTGTCAGGAGGCTCACAGGGTCGACTCAGCCCCAGCATTTT	TRBV28	TRBJ1-5	once	14	.
CASSLAVGEQYF	TGTGCCAGCAGCTTAGCGGTCGGCGAGCAGTACTTC	TRBV11-2	TRBJ2-7	many	12	.
CASSGLNGASVESTDTPYF	TGCGCCAGCAGTGGCTTAAACGGGGCTAGCGTCGAAAGCACAGATACGCCGTATTTT	TRBV10-2	TRBJ2-3	.	19	.
CASTRTGTRTEAFF	TGTGCCAGCACCCGGACGGGGACCCGCACTGAAGCTTTCTTT	TRBV12-3/TRBV12-4	TRBJ1-1	.	14	.
CASSQDAGSFYNEQFF	TGCGCCAGCAGCCAAGATGCGGGAAGCTTCTATAATGAGCAGTTCTTC	TRBV4-3	TRBJ2-1	.	16	.
CATRDLTTWAGQYF	TGTGCCACCAGGGATTTGACGACCTGGGCCGGGCAGTACTTC	TRBV24-1	TRBJ2-7	.	14	.
CASTRREYYEQYF	TGTGCCAGCACCCGACGGGAATACTACGAGCAGTACTTC	TRBV12-3/TRBV12-4	TRBJ2-7	.	13	.
CSVEADRGRAEIQYF	TGCAGCGTTGAAGCGGACAGGGGGCGAGCAGAGATCCAGTATTTC	TRBV29-1	TRBJ2-5	.	15	TRBD1
CASSVASPSDTQYF	TGTGCCAGCAGCGTAGCTAGCCCCTCGGATACGCAGTATTTT	TRBV9	TRBJ2-3	.	14	.
CTSSQDGQEMNIEAFF	TGTACCAGCAGCCAAGACGGACAGGAGATGAACATTGAAGCTTTCTTT	TRBV4-2	TRBJ1-1	.	16	TRBD1